These T cell receptor beta chains were read from a single sample in a study of patients and donors after allogeneic stem cell transplantation. Each CDR3 protein gets one entry after TCRdb re-called the RT-PCR reads with MiXCR. Of about 410,000 distinct CDR3 sequences listed, 16% were seen once; the top ten hold around 7.9%. The specimen sequenced was blood, either unsorted or a sorted T cell fraction (not recorded which). These receptors were collected from a human donor who was either an allogeneic HSCT recipient or a stem cell or donor lymphocyte infusion donor (not recorded which). It is not recorded whose cells these are; they may come from a transplant donor. Each CDR3 is given with its conserved first and last residue. A D gene is named only where the DNA matches it firmly. Size tells how often a clone was seen (once, few, many) or the class of an expanded clone, and some rows leave it out.

V	J	size	D	CDR3	DNA
TRBV13	TRBJ2-3	.	TRBD2	CASSLGFFGTSDLTDTQYF	TGTGCCAGCAGCTTAGGGTTCTTCGGGACTAGCGATCTCACAGATACGCAGTATTTT
TRBV24-1	TRBJ1-2	.	.	CATSYWSHRGYGYTF	TGTGCCACCAGTTATTGGAGCCACCGAGGCTATGGCTACACCTTC
TRBV20-1	TRBJ1-5	.	TRBD1	CSAREGTGTYSRNQPQHF	TGCAGTGCTAGAGAGGGGACAGGGACCTATAGCAGGAATCAGCCCCAGCATTTT
TRBV10-3	TRBJ1-3	.	.	CAIRLDGSGNTIYF	TGTGCCATCAGGTTGGACGGCTCTGGAAACACCATATATTTT
TRBV4-1	TRBJ1-2	many	TRBD1	CASSQDRNQGGGYTF	TGCGCCAGCAGCCAAGATCGAAATCAGGGGGGTGGCTACACCTTC
TRBV6-1	TRBJ2-1	.	.	CASTFTTGLSYNEQFF	TGTGCCAGCACCTTTACGACTGGACTTTCCTACAATGAGCAGTTCTTC
TRBV10-2	TRBJ2-1	few	.	CASSLPWSSYNEQFF	TGCGCCAGCAGTCTTCCATGGAGCTCCTACAATGAGCAGTTCTTC
TRBV18	TRBJ2-7	many	.	CASSPLTGAYEQYF	TGTGCCAGCTCACCACTGACGGGGGCCTACGAGCAGTACTTC
TRBV24-1	TRBJ1-1	many	.	CATRSRASTEAFF	TGTGCCACCCGATCGAGGGCGTCCACTGAAGCTTTCTTT
TRBV7-9	TRBJ2-3	.	.	CASSLAVEGNTQYF	TGTGCCAGCAGCTTAGCGGTGGAAGGCAATACGCAGTATTTT
TRBV14	TRBJ2-1	many	.	CASSQDLDHNEQFF	TGTGCCAGCAGCCAAGATCTGGACCACAATGAGCAGTTCTTC
TRBV7-8	TRBJ1-6	.	.	CASSLRSERSYNSPLHF	TGTGCCAGCAGCTTAAGGTCAGAACGATCCTATAATTCACCCCTCCACTTT
TRBV7-9	TRBJ1-1	few	TRBD1	CASSLSGQGGTEAFF	TGTGCCAGCAGCTTATCAGGACAGGGGGGAACTGAAGCTTTCTTT
TRBV9	TRBJ2-1	few	.	CASSVGGRWFEQFF	TGTGCCAGCAGCGTAGGAGGGAGATGGTTTGAGCAGTTCTTC
TRBV3-1	TRBJ2-1	many	TRBD2	CASSQSYGGLAGPPRDEQFF	TGTGCCAGCAGCCAAAGTTATGGAGGACTAGCGGGACCTCCTAGAGATGAGCAGTTCTTC
TRBV25-1	TRBJ2-1	few	.	CASRSPTIFDEQFF	TGTGCCAGCAGGTCCCCGACTATCTTCGATGAGCAGTTCTTC
TRBV27	TRBJ2-1	.	.	CASSFPPGSSYNEQFF	TGTGCCAGCAGTTTTCCCCCCGGGAGCTCCTACAATGAGCAGTTCTTC
TRBV6-5	TRBJ2-3	.	TRBD1	CASSLSTGGGDTQYF	TGTGCCAGCAGTTTGTCGACAGGGGGCGGAGATACGCAGTATTTT
TRBV4-2	TRBJ2-1	.	TRBD2	CASSQVRLAGGSNEQFF	TGTGCCAGCAGCCAAGTTCGACTAGCGGGGGGGAGTAATGAGCAGTTCTTC
TRBV19	TRBJ2-2	.	.	CASSIENRANTGELFF	TGTGCCAGTAGTATAGAAAACCGTGCGAACACCGGGGAGCTGTTTTTT
TRBV7-9	TRBJ1-2	few	.	CASSLSVQGNYGYTF	TGTGCCAGCAGCCTTAGTGTCCAGGGTAACTATGGCTACACCTTC
TRBV7-3	TRBJ2-3	.	TRBD1	CASSTGQGAADTQYF	TGTGCCAGCAGCACCGGACAGGGGGCAGCAGATACGCAGTATTTT
TRBV9	TRBJ2-7	.	TRBD1	CASSPRQGNPYEQYF	TGTGCCAGCAGCCCTCGACAGGGGAATCCCTACGAGCAGTACTTC
TRBV4-2	TRBJ2-7	few	TRBD2	CASSPRASGGYEQYF	TGTGCCAGCAGCCCGCGGGCTAGCGGGGGCTACGAGCAGTACTTC
TRBV11-1	TRBJ2-1	.	.	CASSPTGRGSNEQFF	TGTGCCAGCAGCCCCACGGGAAGGGGGTCCAATGAGCAGTTCTTC
TRBV6-2/TRBV6-3	TRBJ1-4	.	.	CASSWVFNEKLFF	TGTGCCAGCTCTTGGGTTTTTAATGAAAAACTGTTTTTT
TRBV2	TRBJ2-1	many	.	CASYVLGGPYVF	TGTGCCAGCTATGTCCTGGGGGGGCCTTATGTCTTC
TRBV20-1	TRBJ1-1	.	TRBD1	CSARDPQGIGTEAFF	TGCAGTGCTAGAGATCCACAGGGGATAGGCACTGAAGCTTTCTTT
TRBV11-2	TRBJ1-3	few	.	CASSLDRSGNTIYF	TGTGCCAGCAGCTTAGACAGGTCTGGAAACACCATATATTTT
TRBV24-1	TRBJ2-3	.	TRBD2	CATSDLESGRSTDTQYF	TGTGCCACCAGTGATTTGGAGAGCGGGAGGAGCACAGATACGCAGTATTTT
TRBV4-1	TRBJ2-7	.	TRBD2	CASSRGLAGDEQYF	TGCGCCAGCAGCCGAGGACTAGCGGGAGACGAGCAGTACTTC
TRBV12-3/TRBV12-4	TRBJ2-5	.	.	CASSFWGGGETQYF	TGTGCCAGCAGTTTCTGGGGGGGCGGCGAGACCCAGTACTTC
TRBV5-1	TRBJ2-1	few	TRBD2	CASSLAATSGSYNEQFF	TGCGCCAGCAGCTTGGCGGCGACTAGCGGCTCCTACAATGAGCAGTTCTTC
TRBV7-9	TRBJ2-5	.	TRBD2	CAITGGKETQYF	TGTGCCATCACGGGGGGGAAAGAGACCCAGTACTTC
TRBV6-5	TRBJ2-3	.	.	CASSYLPGTDTQYF	TGTGCCAGCAGTTACCTTCCCGGCACAGATACGCAGTATTTT
TRBV4-3	TRBJ2-1	.	TRBD2	CASSRGLAGGSHNEQFF	TGCGCCAGCAGCCGGGGACTAGCGGGGGGGTCCCACAATGAGCAGTTCTTC
TRBV2	TRBJ1-1	few	.	CASSAIEGASTEAFF	TGTGCCAGCAGTGCGATTGAAGGAGCATCCACTGAAGCTTTCTTT
TRBV5-1	TRBJ2-2	few	.	CASGLGARTNTGELFF	TGCGCCAGCGGCCTCGGGGCGAGGACGAACACCGGGGAGCTGTTTTTT
TRBV4-3	TRBJ2-7	many	TRBD1	CASSQTGTGSHEQYF	TGCGCCAGCAGCCAAACCGGGACAGGGTCCCACGAGCAGTACTTC
TRBV5-1	TRBJ2-3	once	.	CASTWGLAATDTQYF	TGCGCCAGCACCTGGGGGCTAGCGGCCACAGATACGCAGTATTTT
TRBV4-2	TRBJ2-7	.	.	CASSQGPTGFAYEQYF	TGTGCCAGCAGCCAGGGTCCGACAGGTTTCGCCTACGAGCAGTACTTC
TRBV27	TRBJ1-5	many	.	CASSLRGSNQPQHF	TGTGCCAGCAGCCTCCGGGGTAGCAATCAGCCCCAGCATTTT
TRBV4-1	TRBJ2-1	many	.	CASSPTAGVSSYNEQFF	TGCGCCAGCAGCCCGACTGCGGGCGTTAGCTCCTACAATGAGCAGTTCTTC
TRBV6-5	TRBJ2-2	few	.	CASSYPGRNTGELFF	TGTGCCAGCAGTTACCCGGGACGGAACACCGGGGAGCTGTTTTTT
TRBV3-1	TRBJ1-1	.	.	CASSHWKANTEAFF	TGTGCCAGCAGCCATTGGAAGGCGAACACTGAAGCTTTCTTT
TRBV20-1	TRBJ1-3	.	.	CSARDSGNTIYF	TGCAGTGCTAGGGACAGTGGAAACACCATATATTTT
TRBV7-9	TRBJ2-4	few	.	CASSSRGQAKNIQYF	TGTGCCAGCAGTTCCAGGGGTCAAGCCAAAAACATTCAGTACTTC
TRBV12-3/TRBV12-4	TRBJ1-2	many	.	CASSPNPTFYGYTF	TGTGCCAGCAGTCCTAACCCTACCTTCTATGGCTACACCTTC
TRBV7-8	TRBJ2-7	many	.	CASRRSGTPFRGQYF	TGTGCCAGCAGGCGATCCGGGACACCGTTTAGGGGGCAGTACTTC
TRBV29-1	TRBJ1-1	many	TRBD1	CSAHGQGATEAFF	TGCAGCGCCCATGGACAGGGGGCAACTGAAGCTTTCTTT
TRBV6-5	TRBJ2-5	few	.	CASSYSWATWETQYF	TGTGCCAGCAGTTACTCGTGGGCCACTTGGGAGACCCAGTACTTC
TRBV10-3	TRBJ2-3	few	TRBD1	CAISDLGQGADTQYF	TGTGCCATCAGTGACCTCGGACAGGGCGCAGATACGCAGTATTTT
TRBV2	TRBJ2-3	few	.	CASSEEGEGADTQYF	TGTGCCAGCAGTGAAGAAGGGGAGGGGGCAGATACGCAGTATTTT
TRBV29-1	TRBJ2-7	few	TRBD2	CSVEAVTSGDTLYEQYF	TGCAGCGTTGAAGCTGTGACTAGCGGGGATACACTCTACGAGCAGTACTTC
TRBV20-1	TRBJ2-7	.	.	CSASGSEKSSYEQYF	TGCAGTGCTAGTGGGTCAGAAAAGAGCTCCTACGAGCAGTACTTC
TRBV7-8	TRBJ1-5	many	.	CASSPTRTPGNQPQHF	TGTGCCAGCAGCCCCACGAGGACACCTGGGAATCAGCCCCAGCATTTT
TRBV29-1	TRBJ2-1	.	TRBD2	CSVFLAGAVNEQFF	TGCAGCGTTTTTCTAGCGGGAGCAGTTAATGAGCAGTTCTTC